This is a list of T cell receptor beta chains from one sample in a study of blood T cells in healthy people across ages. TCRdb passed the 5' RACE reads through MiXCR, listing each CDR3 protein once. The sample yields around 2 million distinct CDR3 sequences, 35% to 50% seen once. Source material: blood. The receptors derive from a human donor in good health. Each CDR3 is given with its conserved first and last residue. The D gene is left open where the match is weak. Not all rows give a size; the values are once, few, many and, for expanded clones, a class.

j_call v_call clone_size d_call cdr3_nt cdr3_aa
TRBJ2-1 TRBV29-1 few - TGCAGCGTTGGGTTGGTTACTGACAATGAGCAGTTCTTC CSVGLVTDNEQFF
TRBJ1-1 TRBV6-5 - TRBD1 TGTGCCAGCAGTCTACTCGACAGGGGCGCTGAAGCTTTCTTT CASSLLDRGAEAFF
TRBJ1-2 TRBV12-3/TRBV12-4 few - TGTGCCAGCAGAGCACGGGACTACTATGGCTACACCTTC CASRARDYYGYTF
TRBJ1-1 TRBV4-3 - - TGCGCCAGCAGCCAGACCACGACGGCGACGACCGATGAAGCTTTCTTT CASSQTTTATTDEAFF
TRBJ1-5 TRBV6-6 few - TGTGCCAGCAGTTACTCGTTACAGACACTCAATCAGCCCCAGCATTTT CASSYSLQTLNQPQHF
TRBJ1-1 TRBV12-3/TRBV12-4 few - TGTGCCAGCAGTTTAAGGGCGATGGACACTGAAGCTTTCTTT CASSLRAMDTEAFF
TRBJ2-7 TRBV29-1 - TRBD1 TGCAGCGTTGAAGTCGGGGGACAGGGGGCGGCCGAGCAGTACTTC CSVEVGGQGAAEQYF
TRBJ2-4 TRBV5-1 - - TGCGCCAGCTTGGGGGCCAACGGCATTCAGTACTTC CASLGANGIQYF
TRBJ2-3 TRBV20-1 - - TGCAGTCAACCAGACGTTCGACAGCGAAATACGCAGTATTTT CSQPDVRQRNTQYF
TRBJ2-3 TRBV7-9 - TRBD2 TGTGCCAGCAGCAGTTACAGCGGGGGGGCGGTTATAGATACGCAGTATTTT CASSSYSGGAVIDTQYF
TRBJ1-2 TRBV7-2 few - TGTGCCAGCAGCAAAGGACAGATGACTAACTATGGCTACACCTTC CASSKGQMTNYGYTF
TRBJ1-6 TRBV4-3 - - TGCGCCAGCAGCCAAGACGCCGGGGGCTTAGGCTCACCCCTCCACTTT CASSQDAGGLGSPLHF
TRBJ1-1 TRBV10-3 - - TGTGCCATCAGTGGGGCAGGGTCCGTTGACACTGAAGCTTTCTTT CAISGAGSVDTEAFF
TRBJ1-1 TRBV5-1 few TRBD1 TGCGCCAGCAGCTCATCCGGGACAGGGACCCATGAAGCTTTCTTT CASSSSGTGTHEAFF
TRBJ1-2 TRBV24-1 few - TGTGCCACCAGTGCCGGGAGCCCCAACTATGGCTACACCTTC CATSAGSPNYGYTF
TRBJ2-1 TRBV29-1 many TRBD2 TGCAGCGTTGATGGCGGGGGGGTCGGTGAGCAGTTCTTC CSVDGGGVGEQFF
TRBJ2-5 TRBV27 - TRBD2 TGTGCCAGCAAACTACTAGCGGGGGGCGTAAAAGAGACCCAGTACTTC CASKLLAGGVKETQYF
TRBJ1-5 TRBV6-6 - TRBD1 TGTGCCACCCTGGGACAGGGAGGTTTAATCAATCAGCCCCAGCATTTT CATLGQGGLINQPQHF
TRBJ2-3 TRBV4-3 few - TGCGCCAGCAGCCAAGTTCTCCGCAACACAGATACGCAGTATTTT CASSQVLRNTDTQYF
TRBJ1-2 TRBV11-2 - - TGTGCCAGCAGCCCATACGGGTTTGGGGGGCACGCCTATGGCTACACCTTC CASSPYGFGGHAYGYTF
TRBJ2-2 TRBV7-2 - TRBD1 TGTGCCAGCAGCCCACAGGGGAGCAGCGGGGAGCTGTTTTTT CASSPQGSSGELFF
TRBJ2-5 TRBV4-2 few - TGTGCCAGCAGCCGCCCAGGGGTTGCGGAGACCCAGTACTTC CASSRPGVAETQYF
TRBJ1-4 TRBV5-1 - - TGCGCCAGCAGCTTGAGCGATGAAGAACTGTTTTTT CASSLSDEELFF
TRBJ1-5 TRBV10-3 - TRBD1 TGTGCCATCACTCCCGGGACAGCCAATCAGCCCCAGCATTTT CAITPGTANQPQHF
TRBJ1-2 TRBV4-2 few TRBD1 TGTGCCAGCAGCCAACAACAGGGGGCGATGGTTGGCTACACCTTC CASSQQQGAMVGYTF
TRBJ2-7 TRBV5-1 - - TGCGCCAGCAGCTTCCACGACACGACGGAATACTACGAGCAGTACTTC CASSFHDTTEYYEQYF
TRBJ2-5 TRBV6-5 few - TGTGCCAGCAACTCCATCGACAGAAAAGAGACCCAGTACTTC CASNSIDRKETQYF
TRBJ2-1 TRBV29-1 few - TGCAGCGTCCAGGACCCGAGCTCCTACAATGAGCAGTTCTTC CSVQDPSSYNEQFF
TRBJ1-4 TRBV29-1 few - TGCAGCGCGGACCCCCAGGGGTCTAATGAAAAACTGTTTTTT CSADPQGSNEKLFF
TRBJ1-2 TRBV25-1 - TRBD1 TGTGCCAGCAGTGGGGAAGGGGGCGAGCATGGCTACACCTTC CASSGEGGEHGYTF
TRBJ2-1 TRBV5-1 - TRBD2 TGCGCCAGCAGCCCGGCTATAGCGGGGCCTAGAAACAATGAGCAGTTCTTC CASSPAIAGPRNNEQFF
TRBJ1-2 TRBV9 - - TGTGCCAGCAGCGTGGGTTCTGCTTATGGCTACACCTTC CASSVGSAYGYTF
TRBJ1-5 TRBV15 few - TGTGCCACCAGCCGGGAGCAGGGAGACAATCAGCCCCAGCATTTT CATSREQGDNQPQHF
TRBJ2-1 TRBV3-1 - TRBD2 TGTGCCAGCAGTTTCCAGGCTAGCGGGGGGTCTGAGCAGTTCTTC CASSFQASGGSEQFF
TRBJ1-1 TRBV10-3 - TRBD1 TGTGCCATCAGTGAGTCCCGGACAGGGTGGGCTTTCTTT CAISESRTGWAFF
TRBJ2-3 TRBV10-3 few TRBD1 TGTGCCATCAAGCCCGGGACAGGGCTTGCCGGCACAGATACGCAGTATTTT CAIKPGTGLAGTDTQYF
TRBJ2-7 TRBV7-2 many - TGTGCCAGCAGCTTAAGGCGGGGATACGAGCAGTACTTC CASSLRRGYEQYF
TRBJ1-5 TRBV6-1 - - TGTGCCAGCAGGGAACATGCTAGCAATCAGCCCCAGCATTTT CASREHASNQPQHF
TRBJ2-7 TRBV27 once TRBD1 TGTGCCAGCAGTTTCTCAGGGGGCGAGGAACTCTACGAGCAGTACTTC CASSFSGGEELYEQYF
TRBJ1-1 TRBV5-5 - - TGTGCCAGCAGCAGCGCCAGGTCGGACACTGAAGCTTTCTTT CASSSARSDTEAFF
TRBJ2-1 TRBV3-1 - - TGTGCCAGCAGCCAATTTCTCGGGGCTGAGCAGTTCTTC CASSQFLGAEQFF
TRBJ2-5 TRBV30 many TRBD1 TGTGCCTGGAGTTCAACAGGGGGCGTATGGGAGACCCAGTACTTC CAWSSTGGVWETQYF
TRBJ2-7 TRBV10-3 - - TGTGCCATCAGTGATGTGGAGGGGAAGGGGCCCTCCTACGAGCAGTACTTC CAISDVEGKGPSYEQYF
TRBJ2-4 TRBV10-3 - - TGTGCCACCAGTTCATCAGATAGAGCCAAAAACATTCAGTACTTC CATSSSDRAKNIQYF
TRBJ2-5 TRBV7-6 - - TGTGCCTGCAGCTGGCGGGGTGTTGGAGAGACCCAGTACTTC CACSWRGVGETQYF
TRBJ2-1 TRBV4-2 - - TGTGCCAGCAGCCAAGTAGACGCGGGCAATGAGCAGTTCTTC CASSQVDAGNEQFF
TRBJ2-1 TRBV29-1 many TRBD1 TGCAGCGTTGAGGGGACAGGGGGCGGTGAGCAGTTCTTC CSVEGTGGGEQFF
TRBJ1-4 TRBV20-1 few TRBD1 TGCAGTGCTAGACAGGGGGATGAAAAACTGTTTTTT CSARQGDEKLFF
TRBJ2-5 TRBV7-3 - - TGTGCCAGCAGCCCAGGGATAGAAGAGACCCAGTACTTC CASSPGIEETQYF
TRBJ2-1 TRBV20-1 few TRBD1 TGCAGTGCTAGGAAACAGGGGGCAGATGAGACCCAGTTCTTC CSARKQGADETQFF
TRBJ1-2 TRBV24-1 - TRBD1 TGTGCCACCTCGACAGGGATAAACTATGGCTACACCTTC CATSTGINYGYTF